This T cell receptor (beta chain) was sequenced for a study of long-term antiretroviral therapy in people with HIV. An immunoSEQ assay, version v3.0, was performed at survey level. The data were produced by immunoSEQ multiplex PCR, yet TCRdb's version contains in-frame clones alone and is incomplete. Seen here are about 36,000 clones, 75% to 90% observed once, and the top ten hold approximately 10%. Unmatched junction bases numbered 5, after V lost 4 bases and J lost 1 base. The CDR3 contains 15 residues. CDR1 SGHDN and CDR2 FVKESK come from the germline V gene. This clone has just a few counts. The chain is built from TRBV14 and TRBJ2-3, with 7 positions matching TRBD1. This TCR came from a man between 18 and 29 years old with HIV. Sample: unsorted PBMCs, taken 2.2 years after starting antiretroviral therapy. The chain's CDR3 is CASSRVGGGTDTQYF. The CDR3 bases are TGTGCCAGCAGCCGAGTAGGGGGCGGCACAGATACGCAGTATTTT. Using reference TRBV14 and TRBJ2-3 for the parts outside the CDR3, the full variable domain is EAGVTQFPSHSVIEKGQTVTLRCDPISGHDNLYWYRRVMGKEIKFLLHFVKESKQDESGMPNNRFLAERTGGTYSTLKVQPAELEDSGVYFCASSRVGGGTDTQYFGPGTRLTVL.